This T cell receptor (beta chain) was captured in a study of blood T cell repertoires in COVID-19. About this clone: Other DNA sequences in this specimen translate into the identical CDR3.

Original processing notes: Reference gene primer amplification in the assay estimated nucleated cell counts. Some clones are missing from TCRdb's copy, which holds only in-frame ones; the method was immunoSEQ multiplex PCR. That table supplies the V and J calls and clone size; D and trimming were determined from the DNA. Of around 310,000 clones listed, over 85% are singletons. The cohort comprised adults aged roughly 18 to 95 years residing in 20 to 30 US areas. All recovered Cohort 3 donors got two negative PCRs, got clearance, or saw symptom resolution. The TCR sequence derives from a woman under 40 who had recovered from COVID-19. Sequenced input: PBMCs or T cells enriched from blood (not recorded which).

CDR3 nucleotides: TGTGCCAGCTCACCACGACTAGCGGGAGACACAGATACGCAGTATTTT. Translation gives CASSPRLAGDTDTQYF. The J gene is TRBJ2-3, the V gene TRBV18, with 12 bases that match TRBD2. This CDR3 is 16 amino acids long. The germline CDR1 and CDR2 sequences are KGHSH and LQKENI. J was trimmed by 2 bases and V by 1 base; bases with no gene match: 1.